The entry that follows covers one TCR beta chain sequence. This specimen belongs to a study of blood T cells in healthy people across ages. V was clipped by 2 bases and J by 5 bases, with 10 bases between them. The CDR3 totals 13 residues. The germline gives CDR1 SGHVS, CDR2 FNYEAQ. Primers used in a second PCR of roughly 7 to 12 cycles were a sample-barcoded 5' primer and a J-beta primer mix. TCRdb processed the 5' RACE reads anew with MiXCR; each CDR3 protein has one entry. In the table there are 800,000 to 950,000 distinct CDR3 sequences, about 29% of which are singletons. This sample also belongs to another study, concerning T cells of mothers and their children.

Material for sequencing was blood. This receptor was obtained from a woman between 40 and 55 years old in good health. This chain connects TRBV7-6 to TRBJ2-7; TRBD2 might be the D (5 bases). The CDR3 sequence: CASSLSGADEQYF. CDR3 coding DNA: TGTGCCAGCAGCTTAAGCGGCGCGGACGAGCAGTACTTC.